The entry below gives a single T cell receptor (beta chain) sequence along with its context. The data were obtained in a study of blood T cell repertoires in COVID-19. On the study more broadly: Researchers got acute and convalescent COVID-19 samples from the United States, Italy and Spain. PBMCs, B-cell-depleted T cells, or T cells were the source of the cDNA or gDNA that made up the material.

The authors' processing: Estimation of nucleated cell counts was performed using reference gene primer amplification. This table comes from immunoSEQ multiplex PCR, and its TCRdb copy is limited to in-frame clones, with some not included. Clonal size and the V and J genes are those of that table, whereas D and trimming came from the DNA. This table holds roughly 410,000 clones, around 90% found once. This clonotype was sampled from a man aged 40-55 years with acute or convalescent COVID-19. Material for sequencing was peripheral blood.

The CDR3 nucleotides read TGTGCCAGCAGCCTCACAGGGGGCAATGAGCAGTTCTTC. Amino acids: CASSLTGGNEQFF. The chain is built from TRBV9 and TRBJ2-1; 8 bases line up with TRBD1. Trimming took 4 bases from V and 6 from J; bases not matched to a gene: 3. CDR1 and CDR2 from the germline V gene are SGDLS and YYNGEE. This CDR3 region has 13 residues.